The source of this T cell receptor beta chain is a study of T cells after yellow fever vaccination. Germline assignment: CDR1 GTSNPN and CDR2 SVGIG (reference sequence). This CDR3 has 14 residues. The germline V and J ends were trimmed by 3 bases and 4 bases, with 15 bases remaining between them. One entry per CDR3 protein results from TCRdb running MiXCR on the 5' RACE reads. There are approximately 160,000 distinct CDR3 sequences in the sample; 9.3% occur only once, and under 40% lies in the top ten. This clonotype has more than one count but fewer than ten. The chain has TRBV30 and TRBJ1-1; D possibly corresponds to TRBD1 (5 bases). The sequenced sample was CD8+ T cells sorted from PBMCs, obtained 45 days after the yellow fever booster vaccination. The clonotype was recovered from a man between 18 and 35 years old who received the YFV17D yellow fever vaccine. The CDR3 DNA sequence: TGTGCCTGGAGGCGGGACCAATTTATCACTGAAGCTTTCTTT. It is translated as CAWRRDQFITEAFF.